A selection of T cell receptor beta chains follows, all from one sample in a study of cytomegalovirus exposure and HLA in healthy donors. Produced via immunoSEQ multiplex PCR; TCRdb's table is partial and in-frame only. The table records around 260,000 clones, about 92% of them present only once. Sequencing input: PBMCs. These receptors were collected from a woman aged 25 to 39 in good health and CMV-seronegative. CDR3s include the opening cysteine and the closing phenylalanine or tryptophan. A D gene is named only where the DNA matches it firmly. The size entry is marked missing in some rows and otherwise reads once, few, many or a size class.

j_call d_call v_call clone_size cdr3_aa cdr3_nt
TRBJ2-2 . TRBV9 . CASSVTGSLYNTGELFF TGTGCCAGCAGCGTAACTGGGTCTCTCTATAACACCGGGGAGCTGTTTTTT
TRBJ2-5 TRBD2 TRBV7-9 . CASSLGAWAGADGTQYF TGTGCCAGCAGCTTAGGAGCTTGGGCGGGAGCGGACGGGACCCAGTACTTC
TRBJ2-7 . TRBV18 . CASSRTSNSYEQYF TGTGCCAGCTCACGAACTAGCAACTCCTACGAGCAGTACTTC
TRBJ2-6 . TRBV6-5 . CASRTNSGANVLTF TGTGCCAGCAGGACAAACTCTGGGGCCAACGTCCTGACTTTC
TRBJ2-1 TRBD2 TRBV19 . CASSSPGGRSYNEQFF TGTGCCAGTAGTTCCCCTGGCGGGAGGTCCTACAATGAGCAGTTCTTC
TRBJ1-1 . TRBV5-6 . CASSPGDSITEAFF TGTGCCAGCAGCCCCGGCGACAGTATCACTGAAGCTTTCTTT
TRBJ1-4 . TRBV11-3 . CASSCGPDSLNEKLFF TGTGCCAGCAGCTGCGGCCCGGACAGCCTAAATGAAAAACTGTTTTTT
TRBJ2-5 TRBD1 TRBV7-2 . CASSYRGRETQYF TGTGCCAGCAGCTACAGGGGTCGGGAGACCCAGTACTTC
TRBJ2-3 . TRBV5-1 . CASSLGISTDTQYF TGCGCCAGCAGCTTGGGGATTTCGACAGATACGCAGTATTTT
TRBJ1-5 . TRBV4-2 . CASSPSTMSNQPQHF TGTGCCAGCAGCCCGAGTACCATGAGCAATCAGCCCCAGCATTTT
TRBJ2-7 . TRBV5-6 . CASDRGRSYEQYF TGTGCCAGCGACCGGGGTCGATCCTACGAGCAGTACTTC
TRBJ1-2 TRBD1 TRBV28 . CASSLQGAGYGYTF TGTGCCAGCAGTTTACAGGGGGCAGGATATGGCTACACCTTC
TRBJ2-5 . TRBV7-2 . CASSFVDQETQYF TGTGCCAGCAGCTTTGTTGACCAAGAGACCCAGTACTTC
TRBJ2-1 . TRBV7-9 . CASSPRPRGNEQFF TGTGCCAGCAGCCCCCGCCCCCGAGGCAATGAGCAGTTCTTC
TRBJ1-2 . TRBV28 . CASSSVLGNYGYTF TGTGCCAGCAGCTCGGTTCTGGGAAATTATGGCTACACCTTC
TRBJ2-5 TRBD2 TRBV18 once CASSPPSGRANFGETQYF TGTGCCAGCTCACCGCCTAGCGGGAGGGCCAATTTTGGAGAGACCCAGTACTTC
TRBJ1-2 . TRBV6-5 . CASRRTGSYGYTF TGTGCCAGCAGAAGGACGGGAAGCTATGGCTACACCTTC
TRBJ1-2 TRBD1 TRBV7-3 . CASSRGQGSGGYTF TGTGCCAGCAGCCGCGGACAGGGGTCCGGTGGCTACACCTTC
TRBJ2-7 . TRBV4-1 . CASSQSQLADAYEQYF TGCGCCAGCAGCCAATCCCAACTAGCTGACGCCTACGAGCAGTACTTC
TRBJ2-3 . TRBV28 . CATEWLSTQYF TGTGCCACGGAATGGCTGAGTACGCAGTATTTT
TRBJ1-4 TRBD1 TRBV28 . CASSTIRDRGSPTTNEKLFF TGTGCCAGCAGTACAATCCGGGACAGGGGTTCGCCGACAACTAATGAAAAACTGTTTTTT
TRBJ2-7 . TRBV7-9 . CASSSLLGGEQYF TGTGCCAGCAGCTCATTACTAGGAGGTGAGCAGTACTTC
TRBJ1-5 . TRBV5-6 . CASSLGTQGRQPQHF TGTGCCAGCAGCTTGGGGACACAGGGTCGTCAGCCCCAGCATTTT
TRBJ2-1 TRBD1 TRBV5-1 . CASSFLGQGHNEQFF TGCGCCAGCAGCTTCCTGGGACAGGGACACAATGAGCAGTTCTTC
TRBJ1-1 . TRBV29-1 few CSVVGVGTEAFF TGCAGCGTTGTGGGTGTTGGCACTGAAGCTTTCTTT
TRBJ2-7 TRBD2 TRBV4-1 . CASSQLSGRALIYEQYF TGCGCCAGCAGCCAGTTGAGCGGGAGGGCCTTAATCTACGAGCAGTACTTC
TRBJ2-4 TRBD2 TRBV28 . CASSLSGRAGAKNIQYF TGTGCCAGCAGTTTAAGCGGGAGGGCCGGTGCCAAAAACATTCAGTACTTC
TRBJ2-1 . TRBV6-5 . CASSYSLSYNEQFF TGTGCCAGCAGTTACTCGCTCTCCTACAATGAGCAGTTCTTC
TRBJ1-2 . TRBV5-6 . CASSLGGGYGYTF TGTGCCAGCAGCTTGGGAGGGGGCTATGGCTACACCTTC
TRBJ2-7 TRBD2 TRBV30 . CAWRGPGLAAWEQYF TGTGCCTGGAGAGGACCGGGACTAGCGGCGTGGGAGCAGTACTTC
TRBJ2-2 . TRBV5-1 . CASSGTPPLRELFF TGCGCCAGCAGCGGGACCCCTCCTCTTCGGGAGCTGTTTTTT
TRBJ2-7 TRBD2 TRBV25-1 once CASSEPSGRANEQYF TGTGCCAGCAGTGAGCCTAGCGGGAGGGCAAACGAGCAGTACTTC
TRBJ1-5 . TRBV7-3 . CASSFGPTQPQHF TGTGCCAGCAGCTTCGGACCTACTCAGCCCCAGCATTTT
TRBJ2-7 . TRBV9 . CASSVGGPSYEQYF TGTGCCAGCAGCGTAGGTGGGCCCTCCTACGAGCAGTACTTC
TRBJ2-1 TRBD2 TRBV7-3 once CASSLLSGSSNEQFF TGTGCCAGCAGCTTACTTAGCGGGAGTAGTAATGAGCAGTTCTTC
TRBJ1-2 TRBD1 TRBV7-2 . CASSITGTGGRGGYTF TGTGCCAGCAGCATTACCGGGACAGGGGGAAGAGGAGGCTACACCTTC
TRBJ1-5 . TRBV28 . CASSLSSYNQPQHF TGTGCCAGCAGTTTATCGTCCTATAATCAGCCCCAGCATTTT
TRBJ2-7 . TRBV5-1 . CASSFDSSYEQYF TGCGCCAGCAGCTTTGACAGCTCCTACGAGCAGTACTTC
TRBJ1-1 . TRBV29-1 . CSVDQINTEAFF TGCAGCGTTGACCAGATAAACACTGAAGCTTTCTTT
TRBJ2-7 . TRBV28 once CASSFGAAYEQYF TGTGCCAGCAGTTTTGGGGCAGCCTACGAGCAGTACTTC
TRBJ2-2 TRBD1 TRBV6-1 . CASTNRGRGTGELFF TGTGCCAGCACCAACAGGGGGCGCGGCACCGGGGAGCTGTTTTTT
TRBJ2-1 TRBD1 TRBV27 . CASSLTLGQGEAYNEQFF TGTGCCAGCAGTCTAACCCTAGGACAGGGCGAGGCCTACAATGAGCAGTTCTTC